What follows are 19 T cell receptor beta chains derived from one specimen sequenced in a study of blood T cell repertoires in COVID-19. Data came from immunoSEQ multiplex PCR; TCRdb stores just in-frame clones and leaves some out. This table holds hundreds of thousands of clones, less than 90% found once. The sequenced sample was PBMCs or T cells enriched from blood (not recorded which). The receptors here all came from a woman between 45 and 65 years old who had recovered from COVID-19.

The chain is built from TRBV9 and TRBJ1-2; no reliable D call. CDR1 is SGDLS and CDR2 is YYNGEE in the germline V gene. There are 14 residues in the CDR3. V lost 0 bases, J lost 8 bases, and 14 bases lay in between. In DNA, the CDR3 is TGTGCCAGCAGCGTAGGAGGAGGAGTGGGCGGCTACACCTTC. Its protein product is CASSVGGGVGGYTF.

V gene TRBV15 combines with J gene TRBJ2-3, with 7 bases lining up with TRBD2. The CDR3 covers 16 residues. Germline assignment: CDR1 LNHNV and CDR2 YYDKDF (reference sequence). Trimming took 1 base from V and 4 from J; bases not matched to a gene: 8. The CDR3 DNA sequence: TGTGCCACCAGCAGAGTTGCGGGAGCCTTGGCAGATACGCAGTATTTT. This gives the protein CATSRVAGALADTQYF.

A few counts support this clone. The CDR3 region is CASSWTDANTGELFF. In DNA form, the CDR3 reads TGTGCCAGCAGCTGGACAGACGCGAACACCGGGGAGCTGTTTTTT. The rearrangement links TRBV7-9 to TRBJ2-2, with a tentative D call TRBD1 (6 bases). There are 15 residues in the CDR3. Trimming took off 4 bases at V and 0 bases at J, with 9 bases between the two ends. The germline gives CDR1 SEHNR, CDR2 FQNEAQ (reference sequence).

This chain uses TRBV18 with TRBJ1-4, with a weak D call TRBD1 (5 bases). V lost 3 bases, J lost 0 bases, and 14 bases lay in between. CDR3 size: 17 residues. CDR1 is KGHSH, CDR2 LQKENI, per germline. The DNA for the CDR3 is TGTGCCAGCTCACCGACGGGACTGGCTGCAACTAATGAAAAACTGTTTTTT. It is translated as CASSPTGLAATNEKLFF.

The chain links TRBV7-9 to TRBJ1-2; D is ambiguous. In germline, CDR1 is SEHNR, CDR2 FQNEAQ (reference sequence). The CDR3 is 15 amino acids. V was trimmed by 3 bases and J by 0 bases, leaving 11 bases between them. This CDR3 is CASSFSAGSNYGYTF. CDR3 DNA: TGTGCCAGCAGCTTCTCGGCAGGTTCTAACTATGGCTACACCTTC. Full variable domain (missing parts from reference TRBV7-9 and TRBJ1-2): DTGVSQNPRHKITKRGQNVTFRCDPISEHNRLYWYRQTLGQGPEFLTYFQNEAQLEKSRLLSDRFSAERPKGSFSTLEIQRTEQGDSAMYLCASSFSAGSNYGYTFGSGTRLTVV.

The chain is built from TRBV7-9 and TRBJ2-1, with 11 bases identical to TRBD2. The CDR3 contains 16 residues. Looked up from germline, CDR1 is SEHNR and CDR2 is FQNEAQ (reference sequence). The trim removed 5 bases at V and 7 bases at J, leaving 10 bases unmatched. The CDR3 reads CASSVMTSGNLNEQFF. The DNA for the CDR3 is TGTGCCAGCAGCGTGATGACTAGCGGGAATTTGAATGAGCAGTTCTTC.

Here the CDR3 DNA reads TGTGCCAGCAGACCCCTAGGTGGAGGGAACTATGGCTACACCTTC. Translated: CASRPLGGGNYGYTF. The chain carries TRBV6-5 and TRBJ1-2; D gene unclear. Trimming removed 6 bases at V and 2 bases at J, with 16 bases between. CDR3 length: 15 residues. Germline CDR1 is MNHEY and CDR2 is SVGAGI.

V is TRBV18 and J is TRBJ1-1, with no clear D. Per the germline V gene, CDR1 is KGHSH and CDR2 is LQKENI. Trimming left V 6 bases short and J 3 bases short, with 11 bases between. The CDR3 sequence is 13 residues long. Here the CDR3 reads CASSDYVHTEAFF. In DNA, the CDR3 is TGTGCCAGCTCCGACTACGTGCACACTGAAGCTTTCTTT. Filled out from reference TRBV18 and TRBJ1-1, the complete variable domain reads NAGVMQNPRHLVRRRGQEARLRCSPMKGHSHVYWYRQLPEEGLKFMVYLQKENIIDESGMPKERFSAEFPKEGPSILRIQQVVRGDSAAYFCASSDYVHTEAFFGQGTRLTVV.

This sequence joins TRBV2 and TRBJ2-3; 9 nucleotides line up with TRBD1. CDR3 size: 15 residues. V was pared by 3 bases and J by 4 bases, with 5 bases of the junction left unmatched. CDR1 is SNHLY, CDR2 FYNNEI, per germline. CDR3 loop: CASSDGTGKADTQYF. In nucleotides, the CDR3 is TGTGCCAGCAGTGACGGGACAGGGAAGGCAGATACGCAGTATTTT. Supplemented by reference TRBV2 and TRBJ2-3, the full variable domain reads EPEVTQTPSHQVTQMGQEVILRCVPISNHLYFYWYRQILGQKVEFLVSFYNNEISEKSEIFDDQFSVERPDGSNFTLKIRSTKLEDSAMYFCASSDGTGKADTQYFGPGTRLTVL.

A single count supports this clone. J is TRBJ1-4 and V is TRBV7-2; TRBD1 matches at 10 bases. The J segment lost 8 bases and the V segment lost 1 base, leaving 7 bases of the junction unmatched. CDR1 is SGHTA and CDR2 is FQGNSA in the germline V gene. This CDR3 is 16 amino acids long. The CDR3 loop is CASSLVVTGGEEKLFF. The CDR3, as DNA: TGTGCCAGCAGCTTAGTTGTGACAGGGGGCGAGGAAAAACTGTTTTTT.

This chain joins TRBV28 and TRBJ1-5; TRBD1 is a possible D gene (5 bases). CDR1 MDHEN and CDR2 SYDVKM come from the germline V gene. Deletions cut 2 bases from V and 4 bases from J, with 12 bases between. The CDR3 runs to 15 residues. CDR3 nucleotide sequence: TGTGCCAGCAGTTTAGCCCGCCAGGGTAATCAGCCCCAGCATTTT. This encodes CASSLARQGNQPQHF.

The CDR3 sequence is CATSDFGDRETQYF. CDR3 in DNA: TGTGCCACCAGTGACTTCGGGGACAGAGAGACCCAGTACTTC. The gene calls are TRBV24-1 and TRBJ2-5; 7 positions match TRBD1. J lost 4 bases, V lost 4 bases, and 5 bases had no gene match. The CDR3 totals 14 residues. Germline lookup yields CDR1 KGHDR and CDR2 SFDVKD.

V usage is TRBV6-6 and J usage is TRBJ2-7, with D perhaps matching TRBD1 (5 bases). The CDR3 sequence is 12 residues long. Per the germline V gene, CDR1 is MNHNY and CDR2 is SVGAGI (reference sequence). CDR3: CASRTYSYEQYF. The CDR3 DNA reads as TGTGCGTCGCGGACATATAGTTACGAGCAGTACTTC.

The sample holds a few counts of this clone. The chain joins TRBV11-2 to TRBJ2-2, with D hard to call. The CDR3 is 15 amino acids. Between the trimmed V and J ends, which lost 4 bases and 4 bases, there was a span of 13 bases. Germline values: CDR1 SGHAT, CDR2 FQNNGV. The CDR3 loop is CASSSLRLGTGELFF. The CDR3 DNA reads TGTGCCAGCAGCTCTTTGAGGTTGGGCACCGGGGAGCTGTTTTTT. The complete variable domain, with remaining parts taken from reference TRBV11-2 and TRBJ2-2, reads EAGVAQSPRYKIIEKRQSVAFWCNPISGHATLYWYQQILGQGPKLLIQFQNNGVVDDSQLPKDRFSAERLKGVDSTLKIQPAKLEDSAVYLCASSSLRLGTGELFFGEGSRLTVL.

The count of this clone is one. Here the CDR3 reads CASSLTGGYNEQFF. CDR3 sequence (DNA): TGTGCCAGCAGCTTAACGGGAGGATACAATGAGCAGTTCTTC. This rearrangement joins TRBV11-3 to TRBJ2-1; 7 nucleotides line up with TRBD2. V was clipped by 2 bases and J by 4 bases; unmatched bases: 2. The CDR3 sequence is 14 residues long. Looked up from germline, CDR1 is SGHNT and CDR2 is YENEEA. Variable domain in full (rest from reference TRBV11-3 and TRBJ2-1): EAGVVQSPRYKIIEKKQPVAFWCNPISGHNTLYWYLQNLGQGPELLIRYENEEAVDDSQLPKDRFSAERLKGVDSTLKIQPAELGDSAVYLCASSLTGGYNEQFFGPGTRLTVL.

This chain connects TRBV7-2 to TRBJ2-7, with 8 nucleotides matching TRBD2. The CDR3 spans 14 residues. Trimming at V came to 5 bases and at J to 4 bases, leaving 7 bases not matched to a gene. Looked up from germline, CDR1 is SGHTA and CDR2 is FQGNSA. CDR3 amino acids: CASSKPTSAYEQYF. As DNA, the CDR3 is TGTGCCAGCAGCAAACCGACTAGCGCGTACGAGCAGTACTTC.

V gene TRBV29-1 combines with J gene TRBJ2-1; 12 bases fit TRBD2. The V and J ends lost 6 bases and 6 bases, in that order; junction bases with no gene match: 3. The CDR3 has 13 residues. The germline V gene has CDR1 SQVTM and CDR2 ANQGSEA. CDR3 residues: CSVGLAGTNEQFF. The CDR3 DNA reads TGCAGCGTGGGACTAGCGGGTACCAATGAGCAGTTCTTC.

This chain joins TRBV15 and TRBJ2-5, with a weak D call TRBD2 (5 bases). This CDR3 contains 13 residues. Trimming stripped 5 bases from V and 1 base from J, with 8 bases between. Germline CDR1 reads LNHNV; CDR2 reads YYDKDF (reference sequence). CDR3 DNA sequence: TGTGCCACCAGCGCCGGGATCCAAGAGACCCAGTACTTC. Translated: CATSAGIQETQYF.

The CDR3 coding sequence is TGTGCCTGGAGGGCTAGCGGGAGAGGATACGAGCAGTACTTC. Encoded protein: CAWRASGRGYEQYF. This chain joins TRBV30 and TRBJ2-7, with TRBD2 matching 10 bases. With 3 bases clipped from V and 4 bases from J, the junction kept 6 bases outside the gene matches. Germline V CDR1 and CDR2: GTSNPN, SVGIG (reference sequence). The CDR3 sequence is 14 residues long.